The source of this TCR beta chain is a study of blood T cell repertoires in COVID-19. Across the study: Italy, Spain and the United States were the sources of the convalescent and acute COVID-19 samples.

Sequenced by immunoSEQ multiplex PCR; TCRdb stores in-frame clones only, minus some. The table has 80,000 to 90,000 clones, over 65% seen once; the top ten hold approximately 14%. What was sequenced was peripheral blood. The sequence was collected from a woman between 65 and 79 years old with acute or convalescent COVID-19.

This CDR3 is CASGEFEAARQALAKNIQYF. The CDR3 DNA reads as TGCGCCAGCGGGGAGTTCGAAGCTGCTCGTCAGGCATTGGCCAAAAACATTCAGTACTTC. The chain is built from TRBV23-1 and TRBJ2-4; D perhaps matches TRBD2 (5 bases). TRBV23-1 is annotated as an ORF whose role is uncertain. The CDR3 runs to 20 residues. V was pared by 8 bases and J by 1 base, with 30 bases between.